A single T cell receptor (beta chain) is shown here with its context. This sample was included in a study of shared clonotypes between healthy human individuals. J gave up 5 bases and V 1 base, and 3 bases lay outside the gene matches. Germline-derived CDR1 and CDR2 are MNHEY and SVGAGI. The CDR3 loop spans 14 amino acids. Input per replicate PCR of unsorted PBMC was about 300 ng DNA, corresponding to 32,000 or so T cell genomes. Sequenced by immunoSEQ multiplex PCR; TCRdb stores in-frame clones only, minus some. The table records about 480,000 clones, 79% of them present only once. This rearrangement joins TRBV6-5 to TRBJ2-5; the match to TRBD1 covers 8 bases. The receptor was isolated from a woman aged 40-49 years in good health. Some clones in this sample may be carry-over from other donors' samples. Input material: PBMCs. Here the CDR3 reads CASSYYRGWETQYF. CDR3 sequence (DNA): TGTGCCAGCAGTTACTACAGGGGGTGGGAGACCCAGTACTTC.